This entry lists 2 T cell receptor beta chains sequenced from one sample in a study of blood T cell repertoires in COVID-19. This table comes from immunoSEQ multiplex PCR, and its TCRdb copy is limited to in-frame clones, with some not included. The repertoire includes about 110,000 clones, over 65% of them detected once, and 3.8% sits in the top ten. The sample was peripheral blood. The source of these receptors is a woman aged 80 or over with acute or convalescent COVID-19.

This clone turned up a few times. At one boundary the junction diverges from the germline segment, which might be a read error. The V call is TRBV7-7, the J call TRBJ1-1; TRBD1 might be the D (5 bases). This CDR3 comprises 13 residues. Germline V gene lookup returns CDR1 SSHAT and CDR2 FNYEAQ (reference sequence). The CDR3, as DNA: TGTGCTAGCAGCAGAGATGCGGCAGGGAAAGCTTTCTTT. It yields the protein CASSRDAAGKAFF.

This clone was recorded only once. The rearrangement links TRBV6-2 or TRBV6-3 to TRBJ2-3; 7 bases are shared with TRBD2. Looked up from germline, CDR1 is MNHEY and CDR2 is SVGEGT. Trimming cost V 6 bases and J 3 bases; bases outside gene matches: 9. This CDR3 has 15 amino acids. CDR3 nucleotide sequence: TGTGCCAGCAGCTCAACGCGGGAGACGACAGATACGCAGTATTTT. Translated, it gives CASSSTRETTDTQYF.